Following are 6 T cell receptor beta chains from one sample sequenced in a study of memory CD4+ T cells and cytomegalovirus serostatus. Single viable CD3+CD4+CD8-CD45RO+ cells were sorted as the memory CD4+ T cells. Profiling relied on immunoSEQ multiplex PCR, and the TCRdb table lists in-frame clones only, not all of them. The sample includes approximately 61,000 clones, about three quarters of them seen just once. Input material: memory CD4+ T cells from blood. Receptor source: an adult in good health and CMV-seronegative. Some clones in this sample may be carry-over from other donors' samples.

The genes are TRBV7-9 and TRBJ1-3, with unresolved D. Trimming left V 5 bases short and J 0 bases short, with 14 bases between. CDR1 is SEHNR, CDR2 FQNEAQ, per germline (reference sequence). This CDR3 contains 16 residues. The CDR3 DNA sequence: TGTGCCAGCAGCCGGGAAAGGGCCGTCTCTGGAAACACCATATATTTT. The encoded protein is CASSRERAVSGNTIYF.

V gene TRBV18 combines with J gene TRBJ1-4; D uncertain. V was cut by 3 bases and J by 10 bases, with 9 bases left in between. Germline CDR1 and CDR2: KGHSH and LQKENI. The CDR3 has 12 residues. The CDR3 loop is CASSPAPPKLFF. The CDR3 DNA follows: TGTGCCAGCTCACCGGCCCCTCCAAAACTGTTTTTT.

V gene TRBV30 combines with J gene TRBJ1-4; D perhaps matches TRBD1 (5 bases). Germline V lookup: CDR1 GTSNPN, CDR2 SVGIG (reference sequence). V shed 3 bases and J shed 10 bases, with 9 bases lying between them. The CDR3 extends over 11 amino acids. CDR3 sequence reads: CAWRQDIKLFF. CDR3 bases: TGTGCCTGGAGGCAGGACATAAAACTGTTTTTT.

J is TRBJ1-4 and V is TRBV2, with a possible D match to TRBD1 (6 bases). Per the germline V gene, CDR1 is SNHLY and CDR2 is FYNNEI. The CDR3 has 15 amino acids. Trimming removed 6 bases from V and 3 bases from J, with 14 bases in between. The CDR3 bases are TGTGCCAGCAGCGCCGACAGGCCCCCTAATGAAAAACTGTTTTTT. Translated, it gives CASSADRPPNEKLFF.

This clone has just one count. This rearrangement joins TRBV5-6 to TRBJ1-3; D remains ambiguous. Germline-derived CDR1 and CDR2 are SGHDT and YYEEEE. This CDR3 contains 16 residues. Trimming stripped 0 bases from V and 0 bases from J, with 10 bases between. CDR3 bases: TGTGCCAGCAGCTTGGCCAGCTATATCTCTGGAAACACCATATATTTT. Its protein is CASSLASYISGNTIYF.

The chain is built from TRBV19 and TRBJ1-5; the D is unclear. Trimming took off 1 base at V and 11 bases at J, with 15 bases between the two ends. Germline V gene lookup returns CDR1 LNHDA and CDR2 SQIVND (reference sequence). There are 14 residues in the CDR3. CDR3 in amino acids: CASSIVVQTRSQHF. For the CDR3, the DNA is TGTGCCAGTAGTATAGTTGTCCAGACTCGGTCCCAGCATTTT.